These T cell receptor beta chains were read from a single sample in a study of cytomegalovirus exposure and HLA in healthy donors. Assay used: immunoSEQ multiplex PCR; TCRdb lists only in-frame clones, some missing. This table has 110,000 to 150,000 clones, approximately 87% appearing once. The specimen was PBMCs. Receptor source: a young man in good health and CMV-seronegative. CDR3s include the opening cysteine and the closing phenylalanine or tryptophan. D genes are given only for firm matches. Only part of the rows carry a size: once, few, many, or a class if the clone is expanded.

V gene: TRBV9; clone size: -; D gene: -; CDR3 length: 15; J gene: TRBJ2-1; CDR3 protein: CASSVEPARDNEQFF; CDR3 DNA: TGTGCCAGCAGCGTAGAGCCCGCGAGGGACAATGAGCAGTTCTTC
V gene: TRBV18; clone size: -; D gene: -; CDR3 length: 14; J gene: TRBJ1-2; CDR3 protein: CASSQGQLNYGYTF; CDR3 DNA: TGTGCCAGCTCACAAGGACAGCTTAACTATGGCTACACCTTC
V gene: TRBV27; clone size: -; D gene: -; CDR3 length: 15; J gene: TRBJ1-2; CDR3 protein: CASSLNRELNYGYTF; CDR3 DNA: TGTGCCAGCAGTCTCAACAGGGAACTTAACTATGGCTACACCTTC
V gene: TRBV10-3; clone size: -; D gene: TRBD1; CDR3 length: 18; J gene: TRBJ1-5; CDR3 protein: CAISEAAGTGGSVAAQHF; CDR3 DNA: TGTGCCATCAGTGAGGCGGCCGGGACAGGGGGCTCAGTTGCGGCCCAGCATTTT
V gene: TRBV7-9; clone size: few; D gene: -; CDR3 length: 12; J gene: TRBJ1-5; CDR3 protein: CAGSRGNQPQHF; CDR3 DNA: TGTGCCGGTTCACGGGGCAATCAGCCCCAGCATTTT
V gene: TRBV6-5; clone size: once; D gene: TRBD2; CDR3 length: 15; J gene: TRBJ2-2; CDR3 protein: CASRAAGVNTGELFF; CDR3 DNA: TGTGCCAGCCGAGCAGCGGGAGTGAACACCGGGGAGCTGTTTTTT
V gene: TRBV9; clone size: once; D gene: TRBD1; CDR3 length: 14; J gene: TRBJ2-5; CDR3 protein: CASSARTGAETQYF; CDR3 DNA: TGTGCCAGCAGCGCGAGGACAGGGGCGGAGACCCAGTACTTC
V gene: TRBV15; clone size: -; D gene: -; CDR3 length: 13; J gene: TRBJ1-1; CDR3 protein: CATRQTMNTEAFF; CDR3 DNA: TGTGCCACCCGGCAGACTATGAACACTGAAGCTTTCTTT
V gene: TRBV7-8; clone size: -; D gene: -; CDR3 length: 17; J gene: TRBJ1-2; CDR3 protein: CASSLAQGAGNFGGYTF; CDR3 DNA: TGTGCCAGCAGCTTAGCGCAAGGGGCAGGGAATTTCGGCGGCTACACCTTC
V gene: TRBV18; clone size: few; D gene: -; CDR3 length: 15; J gene: TRBJ1-1; CDR3 protein: CASSPQTGGNTEAFF; CDR3 DNA: TGTGCCAGCTCACCTCAAACCGGGGGGAACACTGAAGCTTTCTTT
V gene: TRBV11-2; clone size: -; D gene: -; CDR3 length: 13; J gene: TRBJ2-7; CDR3 protein: CASSLVSQGEQYF; CDR3 DNA: TGTGCCAGCAGCTTAGTATCACAGGGCGAGCAGTACTTC
V gene: TRBV2; clone size: -; D gene: -; CDR3 length: 13; J gene: TRBJ1-3; CDR3 protein: CASREGSGNTIYF; CDR3 DNA: TGTGCCAGCAGGGAGGGCTCTGGAAACACCATATATTTT
V gene: TRBV5-6; clone size: -; D gene: -; CDR3 length: 15; J gene: TRBJ1-1; CDR3 protein: CASSPLRGSGTEAFF; CDR3 DNA: TGTGCCAGCAGCCCACTTCGGGGGTCCGGCACTGAAGCTTTCTTT
V gene: TRBV7-2; clone size: -; D gene: TRBD1; CDR3 length: 18; J gene: TRBJ1-1; CDR3 protein: CASSFPGTGWVGDTEAFF; CDR3 DNA: TGTGCCAGCAGCTTTCCCGGGACAGGGTGGGTAGGTGACACTGAAGCTTTCTTT
V gene: TRBV19; clone size: -; D gene: -; CDR3 length: 14; J gene: TRBJ2-1; CDR3 protein: CASNNRGTYNEQFF; CDR3 DNA: TGTGCCAGTAACAACCGGGGAACTTACAATGAGCAGTTCTTC
V gene: TRBV5-6; clone size: once; D gene: TRBD1; CDR3 length: 15; J gene: TRBJ2-1; CDR3 protein: CASSPRGQANTEQFF; CDR3 DNA: TGTGCCAGCAGCCCTCGGGGACAGGCGAACACTGAGCAGTTCTTC
V gene: TRBV6-1; clone size: -; D gene: TRBD1; CDR3 length: 18; J gene: TRBJ2-7; CDR3 protein: CASSGSFMRTGTSYEQYF; CDR3 DNA: TGTGCCAGCAGTGGCTCCTTCATGCGGACAGGGACCTCCTACGAGCAGTACTTC
V gene: TRBV4-1; clone size: -; D gene: TRBD1; CDR3 length: 15; J gene: TRBJ2-7; CDR3 protein: CASSQGETGAYEQYF; CDR3 DNA: TGCGCCAGCAGCCAAGGCGAGACAGGGGCCTACGAGCAGTACTTC
V gene: TRBV6-4; clone size: -; D gene: TRBD1; CDR3 length: 15; J gene: TRBJ1-5; CDR3 protein: CATDLGQGGNQPQHF; CDR3 DNA: TGTGCCACCGACCTCGGACAGGGGGGAAATCAGCCCCAGCATTTT
V gene: TRBV5-6; clone size: -; D gene: -; CDR3 length: 15; J gene: TRBJ1-4; CDR3 protein: CASSFGPGRSKKLFF; CDR3 DNA: TGTGCCAGCAGCTTTGGTCCAGGGCGGTCTAAAAAACTGTTTTTT
V gene: TRBV27; clone size: -; D gene: TRBD1; CDR3 length: 15; J gene: TRBJ2-1; CDR3 protein: CASSGGRGPGNEQFF; CDR3 DNA: TGTGCCAGCAGTGGGGGCAGGGGGCCTGGCAATGAGCAGTTCTTC
V gene: TRBV6-5; clone size: -; D gene: -; CDR3 length: 11; J gene: TRBJ2-7; CDR3 protein: CASSLSGEQYF; CDR3 DNA: TGTGCCAGCAGTCTCTCAGGGGAGCAGTACTTC
V gene: TRBV25-1; clone size: once; D gene: TRBD1; CDR3 length: 15; J gene: TRBJ2-7; CDR3 protein: CASSPRTGGAYEQYF; CDR3 DNA: TGTGCCAGCAGTCCCAGGACAGGGGGCGCGTACGAGCAGTACTTC
V gene: TRBV11-2; clone size: -; D gene: TRBD2; CDR3 length: 14; J gene: TRBJ2-5; CDR3 protein: CASSAFGGGETQYF; CDR3 DNA: TGTGCCAGCAGCGCGTTCGGCGGGGGAGAGACCCAGTACTTC
V gene: TRBV19; clone size: few; D gene: TRBD1; CDR3 length: 15; J gene: TRBJ2-7; CDR3 protein: CASSKQGQGSTEQYF; CDR3 DNA: TGTGCCAGTAGTAAACAGGGACAGGGGTCGACCGAGCAGTACTTC
V gene: TRBV9; clone size: -; D gene: TRBD2; CDR3 length: 15; J gene: TRBJ2-5; CDR3 protein: CASSVGGGSQETQYF; CDR3 DNA: TGTGCCAGCAGCGTAGGCGGGGGGTCCCAAGAGACCCAGTACTTC
V gene: TRBV6-1; clone size: -; D gene: -; CDR3 length: 13; J gene: TRBJ2-5; CDR3 protein: CASRFQIQETQYF; CDR3 DNA: TGTGCCAGCAGGTTCCAGATACAAGAGACCCAGTACTTC
V gene: TRBV27; clone size: -; D gene: TRBD1; CDR3 length: 16; J gene: TRBJ2-5; CDR3 protein: CASSSKSRTGQKTQYF; CDR3 DNA: TGTGCCAGCAGTTCTAAATCCAGGACAGGGCAGAAGACCCAGTACTTC
V gene: TRBV13; clone size: -; D gene: TRBD2; CDR3 length: 17; J gene: TRBJ2-1; CDR3 protein: CASSWTSGGTSYNEQFF; CDR3 DNA: TGTGCCAGCAGCTGGACTAGCGGGGGGACCTCCTACAATGAGCAGTTCTTC
V gene: TRBV6-1; clone size: -; D gene: TRBD1; CDR3 length: 20; J gene: TRBJ1-5; CDR3 protein: CASSEGGVWTGRAFYQPQHF; CDR3 DNA: TGTGCCAGCAGTGAAGGCGGGGTCTGGACAGGCCGGGCTTTCTATCAGCCCCAGCATTTT
V gene: TRBV2; clone size: once; D gene: TRBD2; CDR3 length: 17; J gene: TRBJ2-1; CDR3 protein: CAFNRLAGVVASNEQFF; CDR3 DNA: TGTGCCTTCAACAGGCTAGCGGGAGTAGTAGCAAGCAATGAGCAGTTCTTC
V gene: TRBV4-3; clone size: -; D gene: -; CDR3 length: 16; J gene: TRBJ1-3; CDR3 protein: CASSQDLAGTGNTIYF; CDR3 DNA: TGCGCCAGCAGCCAAGATTTGGCAGGGACAGGAAACACCATATATTTT
V gene: TRBV28; clone size: -; D gene: -; CDR3 length: 11; J gene: TRBJ2-5; CDR3 protein: CASTYGRTQYF; CDR3 DNA: TGTGCCAGCACCTATGGTCGGACCCAGTACTTC
V gene: TRBV6-1; clone size: -; D gene: TRBD1; CDR3 length: 15; J gene: TRBJ2-7; CDR3 protein: CASSEEGGTRYEQYF; CDR3 DNA: TGTGCCAGCAGTGAAGAAGGGGGCACTCGCTACGAGCAGTACTTC
V gene: TRBV2; clone size: -; D gene: TRBD1; CDR3 length: 14; J gene: TRBJ2-3; CDR3 protein: CASTRGQGSDTQYF; CDR3 DNA: TGTGCCAGCACTCGAGGACAGGGGTCAGATACGCAGTATTTT
V gene: TRBV28; clone size: once; D gene: -; CDR3 length: 15; J gene: TRBJ2-7; CDR3 protein: CASSPQGSLAYEQYF; CDR3 DNA: TGTGCCAGCAGCCCTCAGGGATCCCTGGCCTACGAGCAGTACTTC
V gene: TRBV5-1; clone size: -; D gene: -; CDR3 length: 13; J gene: TRBJ2-2; CDR3 protein: CASTKDSPGELFF; CDR3 DNA: TGCGCCAGCACAAAGGACAGCCCCGGGGAGCTGTTTTTT
V gene: TRBV19; clone size: -; D gene: -; CDR3 length: 14; J gene: TRBJ2-4; CDR3 protein: CASTSYGERDIQYF; CDR3 DNA: TGTGCCAGTACCTCCTATGGGGAGCGAGACATTCAGTACTTC
V gene: TRBV2; clone size: -; D gene: TRBD1; CDR3 length: 12; J gene: TRBJ2-7; CDR3 protein: CASRDRAYEQYF; CDR3 DNA: TGTGCCAGCAGGGACAGGGCCTACGAGCAGTACTTC
V gene: TRBV18; clone size: -; D gene: TRBD1; CDR3 length: 16; J gene: TRBJ1-5; CDR3 protein: CASSPGQVGTTQPQHF; CDR3 DNA: TGTGCCAGCTCACCGGGACAGGTGGGAACCACTCAGCCCCAGCATTTT
V gene: TRBV13; clone size: -; D gene: -; CDR3 length: 12; J gene: TRBJ2-7; CDR3 protein: CASSPRARGQYF; CDR3 DNA: TGTGCCAGCAGCCCTAGAGCTAGGGGTCAGTACTTC
V gene: TRBV9; clone size: -; D gene: TRBD2; CDR3 length: 17; J gene: TRBJ2-3; CDR3 protein: CASSVAPSSGGVDTQYF; CDR3 DNA: TGTGCCAGCAGCGTAGCCCCCTCTAGCGGGGGAGTAGATACGCAGTATTTT
V gene: TRBV18; clone size: -; D gene: -; CDR3 length: 13; J gene: TRBJ2-5; CDR3 protein: CASSPPGAETQYF; CDR3 DNA: TGTGCCAGCTCACCACCGGGCGCAGAGACCCAGTACTTC
V gene: TRBV5-1; clone size: -; D gene: -; CDR3 length: 13; J gene: TRBJ1-4; CDR3 protein: CASSFNRFEKLFF; CDR3 DNA: TGCGCCAGCAGCTTTAACAGATTTGAAAAACTGTTTTTT
V gene: TRBV4-1; clone size: -; D gene: -; CDR3 length: 14; J gene: TRBJ1-2; CDR3 protein: CASSPQQDNYGYTF; CDR3 DNA: TGCGCCAGCAGCCCCCAACAGGACAACTATGGCTACACCTTC
V gene: TRBV6-5; clone size: -; D gene: -; CDR3 length: 15; J gene: TRBJ2-1; CDR3 protein: CASGGEISSYNEQFF; CDR3 DNA: TGTGCCAGCGGGGGCGAAATTAGCTCCTACAATGAGCAGTTCTTC
V gene: TRBV19; clone size: -; D gene: -; CDR3 length: 14; J gene: TRBJ1-2; CDR3 protein: CASSPLRGSYGYTF; CDR3 DNA: TGTGCCAGTAGTCCGCTGCGGGGAAGCTATGGCTACACCTTC
V gene: TRBV6-5; clone size: -; D gene: -; CDR3 length: 14; J gene: TRBJ1-1; CDR3 protein: CASRGGPLNTEAFF; CDR3 DNA: TGTGCCAGCAGAGGGGGACCCCTGAACACTGAAGCTTTCTTT
V gene: TRBV7-8; clone size: -; D gene: TRBD2; CDR3 length: 17; J gene: TRBJ2-2; CDR3 protein: CASSLGPRREGTGELFF; CDR3 DNA: TGTGCCAGCAGCTTAGGCCCTCGGCGGGAGGGCACCGGGGAGCTGTTTTTT
V gene: TRBV2; clone size: -; D gene: -; CDR3 length: 15; J gene: TRBJ2-1; CDR3 protein: CASSPTAWTYNEQFF; CDR3 DNA: TGTGCCAGCAGTCCGACAGCTTGGACCTACAATGAGCAGTTCTTC